This TCR beta chain was sequenced for a study of T cell responses to AZD1222 COVID-19 vaccine. Study information: Pooling was applied to second doses at about 4 or about 12 weeks.

Germline CDR1 reads SGDLS; CDR2 reads YYNGEE. Trimming removed 2 bases from V and 5 bases from J; junction bases left unmatched: 10. CDR3 length: 15 amino acids. Using immunoSEQ multiplex PCR, the repertoire was profiled, and TCRdb retains in-frame clones only, with some absent. The top ten clones hold about 2.2% of a sample with 84,000 or so clones, around nine tenths of them seen once. The chain recombines TRBV9 with TRBJ2-7, with 7 bases aligning to TRBD1. The TCR comes from an adult in good health. Sequencing was performed on peripheral blood, taken on day 0 of AZD1222 vaccination. CDR3 DNA sequence: TGTGCCAGCAGCGTCTCCACAGACAGGGACAACGAGCAGTACTTC. This encodes CASSVSTDRDNEQYF.